The source of this T cell receptor (beta chain) is a study of T cells in Graves' hyperthyroidism and ophthalmopathy. The table lists this clonotype with a few counts. Antigen: not known. Study-wide results and limits: Blood also carried most thyroid clonotypes expanded above 0.001. Onset of ophthalmopathy came a median approximately 6.5 months after the model predicted it.

This CDR3 has 12 amino acids. Per germline, CDR1 MDHEN and CDR2 SYDVKM. V gave up 5 bases and J gave up 8 bases, with 12 bases separating them. Amplified regions were TCR beta CDR3 sequences from RNA transcripts. HTBI primers drove first-round RT-PCR of the TCR CDR3. TCRdb re-called the multiplex PCR reads with MiXCR, one entry per CDR3 protein. The data show 620,000 or so distinct CDR3 sequences, around 13% seen once. Ophthalmopathy patients had moderate-to-severe active disease, CAS ≥3, NOSPECS ≥4, and disease duration under 3 months. Not enrolled were patients with uncontrolled infection, other autoimmune disease, pregnancy or lactation.

The sequenced sample was blood. The chain combines TRBV28 with TRBJ1-2, with D hard to call. The receptor's source is a woman aged 45-59 years with Graves' ophthalmopathy. The CDR3 DNA reads as TGTGCCAGCAGTCCTCAGGCGCACGGCTACACCTTC. Its translation is CASSPQAHGYTF.